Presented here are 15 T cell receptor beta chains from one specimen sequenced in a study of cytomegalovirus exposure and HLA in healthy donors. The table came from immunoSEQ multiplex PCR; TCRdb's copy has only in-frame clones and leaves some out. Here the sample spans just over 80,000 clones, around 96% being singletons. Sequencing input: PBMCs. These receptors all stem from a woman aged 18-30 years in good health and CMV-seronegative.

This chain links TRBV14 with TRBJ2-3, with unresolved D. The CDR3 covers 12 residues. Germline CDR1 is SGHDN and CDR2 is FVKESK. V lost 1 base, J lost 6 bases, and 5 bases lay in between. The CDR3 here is CASSQVADTQYF. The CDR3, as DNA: TGTGCCAGCAGCCAAGTAGCCGATACGCAGTATTTT.

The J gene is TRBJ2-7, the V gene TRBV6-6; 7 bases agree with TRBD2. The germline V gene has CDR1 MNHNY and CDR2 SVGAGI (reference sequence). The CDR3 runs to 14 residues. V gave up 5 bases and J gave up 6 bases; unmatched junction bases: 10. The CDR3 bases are TGTGCCAGCAGTCCCGGGACCTGGGGGGGCGAGCAGTACTTC. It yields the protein CASSPGTWGGEQYF.

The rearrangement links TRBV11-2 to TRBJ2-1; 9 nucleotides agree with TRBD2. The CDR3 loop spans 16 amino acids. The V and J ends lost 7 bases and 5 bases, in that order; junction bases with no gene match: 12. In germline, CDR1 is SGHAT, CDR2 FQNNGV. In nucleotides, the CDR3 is TGTGCCAGCAACCGAGTTTTCAGACTAGCGGACAATGAGCAGTTCTTC. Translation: CASNRVFRLADNEQFF.

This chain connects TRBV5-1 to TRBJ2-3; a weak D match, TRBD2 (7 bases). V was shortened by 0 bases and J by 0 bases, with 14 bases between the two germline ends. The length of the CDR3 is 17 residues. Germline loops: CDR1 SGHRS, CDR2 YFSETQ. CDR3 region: CASSLDPRGGSTDTQYF. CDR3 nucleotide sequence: TGCGCCAGCAGCTTGGACCCTAGGGGGGGAAGCACAGATACGCAGTATTTT.

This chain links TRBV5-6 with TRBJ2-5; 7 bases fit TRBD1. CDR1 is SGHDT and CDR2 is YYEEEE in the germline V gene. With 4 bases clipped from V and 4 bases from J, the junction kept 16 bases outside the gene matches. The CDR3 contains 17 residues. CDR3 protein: CASSRTLLGRGLETQYF. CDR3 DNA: TGTGCCAGCAGCCGCACTTTGTTGGGCAGGGGGTTAGAGACCCAGTACTTC.

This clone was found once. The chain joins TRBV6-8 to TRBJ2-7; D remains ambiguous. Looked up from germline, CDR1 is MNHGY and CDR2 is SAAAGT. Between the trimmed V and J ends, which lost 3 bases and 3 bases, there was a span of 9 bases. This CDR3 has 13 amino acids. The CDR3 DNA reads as TGTGCCAGCAGTTATAGTCCTAGCTACGAGCAGTACTTC. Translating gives CASSYSPSYEQYF.

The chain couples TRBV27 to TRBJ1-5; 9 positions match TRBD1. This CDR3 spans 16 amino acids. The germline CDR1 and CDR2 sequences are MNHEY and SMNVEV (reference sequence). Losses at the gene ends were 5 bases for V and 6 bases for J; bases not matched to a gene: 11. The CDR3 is CASSQAGTGTGQPQHF. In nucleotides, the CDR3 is TGTGCCAGCAGTCAGGCCGGGACAGGGACGGGTCAGCCCCAGCATTTT.

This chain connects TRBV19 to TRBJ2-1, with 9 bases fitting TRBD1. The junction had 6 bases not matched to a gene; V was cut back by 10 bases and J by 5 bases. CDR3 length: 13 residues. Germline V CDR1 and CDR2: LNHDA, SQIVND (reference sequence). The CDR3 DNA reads TGTGCCACCCGGGACAGGGACGACAATGAGCAGTTCTTC. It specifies CATRDRDDNEQFF.

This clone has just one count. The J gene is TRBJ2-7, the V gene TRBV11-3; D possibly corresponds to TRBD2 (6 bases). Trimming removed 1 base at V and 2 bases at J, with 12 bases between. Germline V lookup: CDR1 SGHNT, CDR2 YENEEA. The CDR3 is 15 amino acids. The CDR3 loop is CASSLGVAETYEQYF. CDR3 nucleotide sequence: TGTGCCAGCAGCTTAGGCGTAGCGGAAACCTACGAGCAGTACTTC.

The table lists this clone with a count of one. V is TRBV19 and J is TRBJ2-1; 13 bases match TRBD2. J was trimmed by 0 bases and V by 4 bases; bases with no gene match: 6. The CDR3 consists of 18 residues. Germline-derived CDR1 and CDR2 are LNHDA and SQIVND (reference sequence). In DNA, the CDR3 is TGTGCCAGTAGTAGACTAGCGGGAGGCTCGAGCTCCTACAATGAGCAGTTCTTC. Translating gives CASSRLAGGSSSYNEQFF.

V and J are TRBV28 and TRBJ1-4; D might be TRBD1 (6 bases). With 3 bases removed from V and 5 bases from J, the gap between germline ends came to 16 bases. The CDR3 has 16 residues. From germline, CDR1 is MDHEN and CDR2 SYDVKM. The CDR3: CASSFSATGPNEKLFF. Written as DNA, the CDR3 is TGTGCCAGCAGTTTTTCCGCGACAGGACCAAATGAAAAACTGTTTTTT.

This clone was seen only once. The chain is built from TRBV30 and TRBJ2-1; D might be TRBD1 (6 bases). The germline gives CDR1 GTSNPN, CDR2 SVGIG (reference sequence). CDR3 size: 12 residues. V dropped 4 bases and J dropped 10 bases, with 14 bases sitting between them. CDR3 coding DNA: TGTGCCTGGACCCTTGGACAGCCCGAGCAGTTCTTC. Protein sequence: CAWTLGQPEQFF. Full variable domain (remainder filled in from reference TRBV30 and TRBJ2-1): SQTIHQWPATLVQPVGSPLSLECTVEGTSNPNLYWYRQAAGRGLQLLFYSVGIGQISSEVPQNLSASRPQDRQFILSSKKLLLSDSGFYLCAWTLGQPEQFFGPGTRLTVL.

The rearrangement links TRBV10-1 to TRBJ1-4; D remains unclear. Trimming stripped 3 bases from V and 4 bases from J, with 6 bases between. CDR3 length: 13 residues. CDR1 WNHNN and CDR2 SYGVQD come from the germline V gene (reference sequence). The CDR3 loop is CASSEQNNEKLFF. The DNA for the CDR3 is TGCGCCAGCAGTGAACAGAATAATGAAAAACTGTTTTTT.

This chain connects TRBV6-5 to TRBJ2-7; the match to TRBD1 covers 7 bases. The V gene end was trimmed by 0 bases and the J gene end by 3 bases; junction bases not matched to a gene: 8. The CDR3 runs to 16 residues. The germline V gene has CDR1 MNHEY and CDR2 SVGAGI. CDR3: CASSYSRTDRLYEQYF. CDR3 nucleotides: TGTGCCAGCAGTTACTCTAGAACGGACAGGCTCTACGAGCAGTACTTC.

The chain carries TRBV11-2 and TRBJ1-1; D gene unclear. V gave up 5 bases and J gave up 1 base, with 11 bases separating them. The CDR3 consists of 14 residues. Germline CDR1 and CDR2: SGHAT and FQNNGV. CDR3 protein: CASSQGRGNTEAFF. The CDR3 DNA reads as TGTGCCAGCAGCCAAGGGCGGGGGAACACTGAAGCTTTCTTT.